This TCR beta chain was identified in a study of T cells expressing NK-cell markers. Study results and caveats: Also leading the CD3+CD56-NKG2C+ fraction in a few donors were these clonotypes.

Details on this clonotype: Its target is unknown.

Following a re-call of the 5' RACE reads, TCRdb has one entry per CDR3 protein and lacks DNA. Its clone listing holds 150,000 to 180,000 distinct CDR3 sequences. CDR3 length: 13 amino acids. The germline V gene has CDR1 MNHNS and CDR2 SASEGT. Input material: blood T cells: a sorted CD56 or NKG2C T cell subset, CD4+ or CD8+ T cells, or bulk PBMC T cells (not recorded which). The source is a woman aged 45-60 years in good health. The chain recombines TRBV6-1 with TRBJ2-2. The CDR3 spells CASSYHPTGELFF.